This T cell receptor (beta chain) came from a study of shared clonotypes between healthy human individuals. An approximately 180 ng quantity of DNA, 30,000 to 35,000 T cell genomes, went into the sorted-subset replicate PCRs. Only in-frame clones appear in the TCRdb table, and some are missing; sequencing was by immunoSEQ multiplex PCR. Of 650,000 to 800,000 clones listed, just under 75% were seen once; the top ten hold around 1.8%. The CDR3 is 15 residues long. V was clipped by 6 bases and J by 1 base, with 15 bases between them. Germline values: CDR1 MNHEY, CDR2 SVGAGI. With regard to this clone: Its target is not known.

Whole-study results and caveats: Clonotype sharing among donors, it was expected, would be affected by sequencing depth.

What was sequenced was memory CD4+ T cells sorted from blood. Subset of the sample: CD45RA-negative fraction. The clonotype comes from a woman under 40 in good health. The rearrangement links TRBV6-5 to TRBJ1-1; D gene ambiguous. The CDR3 loop is CASRKTLPGNTEAFF. CDR3 nucleotides: TGTGCCAGCAGAAAAACACTCCCCGGGAACACTGAAGCTTTCTTT.